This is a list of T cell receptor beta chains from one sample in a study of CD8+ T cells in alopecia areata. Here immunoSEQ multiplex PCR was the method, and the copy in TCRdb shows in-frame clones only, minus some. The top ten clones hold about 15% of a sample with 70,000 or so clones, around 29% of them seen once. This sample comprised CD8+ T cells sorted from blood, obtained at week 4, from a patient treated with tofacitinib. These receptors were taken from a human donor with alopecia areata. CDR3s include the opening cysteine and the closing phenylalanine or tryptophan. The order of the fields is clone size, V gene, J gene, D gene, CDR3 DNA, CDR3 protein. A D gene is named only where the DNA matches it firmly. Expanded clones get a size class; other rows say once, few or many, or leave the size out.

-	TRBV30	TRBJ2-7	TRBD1	TGTGCCTGGAGTTTGACAGGGGGAGGGAGAGAGCAGTACTTC	CAWSLTGGGREQYF
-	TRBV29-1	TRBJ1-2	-	TGCAGCGTTGAGGAACAGCCCTATGGCTACACCTTC	CSVEEQPYGYTF
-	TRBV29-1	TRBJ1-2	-	TGCAGCGTTGAAGCGGGGGCTATAGTCTATGGCTACACCTTC	CSVEAGAIVYGYTF
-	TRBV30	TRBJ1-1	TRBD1	TGTGCCTGGAGTAATCTCGGGACAGGGAGATTTAACACTGAAGCTTTCTTT	CAWSNLGTGRFNTEAFF
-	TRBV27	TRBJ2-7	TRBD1	TGTGCCAGCAGTTTCCTTGACAGGGAAGACGAGCAGTACTTC	CASSFLDREDEQYF
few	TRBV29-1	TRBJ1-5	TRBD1	TGCAGCGTTGGGGACAGAGCTAATCAGCCCCAGCATTTT	CSVGDRANQPQHF
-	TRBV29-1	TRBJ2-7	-	TGCAGCGTTGAAGACTTCGCCTCCTACGAGCAGTACTTC	CSVEDFASYEQYF
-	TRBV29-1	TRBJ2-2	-	TGCAGCGTTGACCCACCGGGGTCCGGGGAGCTGTTTTTT	CSVDPPGSGELFF
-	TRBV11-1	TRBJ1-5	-	TGTGCCAGCAGCTTAGCTGACAGTCAGCCCCAGCATTTT	CASSLADSQPQHF
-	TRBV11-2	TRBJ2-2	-	TGTGCCAGCAGCGACGGCGGAGTAGCGCGGGCCGGGGAGCTGTTTTTT	CASSDGGVARAGELFF
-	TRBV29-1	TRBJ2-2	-	TGCAGCGTGTCTAATAGCGGTGACACCGGGGAGCTGTTTTTT	CSVSNSGDTGELFF
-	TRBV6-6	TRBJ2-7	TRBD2	TGTGCCAGCAGACCCCCGGGACTAGCCTACGAGCAGTACTTC	CASRPPGLAYEQYF
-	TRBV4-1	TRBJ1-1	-	TGCGCCAGCAGTTCCCGGGAGCAGAGCCCGGGGGAAGCTTTCTTT	CASSSREQSPGEAFF
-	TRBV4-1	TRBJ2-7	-	TGCGCCAGCAGCCAATCGTCAAATGGCCTAGTGGGGAGCTACGAGCAGTACTTC	CASSQSSNGLVGSYEQYF
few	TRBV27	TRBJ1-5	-	TGTGCCAGCAGTTTATCGGCGGAAAATAGCAATCAGCCCCAGCATTTT	CASSLSAENSNQPQHF
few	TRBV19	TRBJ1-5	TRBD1	TGTGCCAGTAGTATTTTAAGGGGGACAGTTTATAGCAATCAGCCCCAGCATTTT	CASSILRGTVYSNQPQHF
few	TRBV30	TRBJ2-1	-	TGTGCCTCGGAGGATCGGGGGCCCACCCTGCTGCCCAATGAGCAGTTCTTC	CASEDRGPTLLPNEQFF
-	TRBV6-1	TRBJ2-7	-	TGTGCCAGCAGTGTTATGGACAGCCGCTACGAGCAGTACTTC	CASSVMDSRYEQYF
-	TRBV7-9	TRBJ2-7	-	TGTGCCAGCAGCTCACCGTTGGACTCGGGGGAGCAGTACTTC	CASSSPLDSGEQYF
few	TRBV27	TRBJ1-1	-	TGTGCCAGCAACCCTCGGGGGGCGCAGAACACTGAAGCTTTCTTT	CASNPRGAQNTEAFF
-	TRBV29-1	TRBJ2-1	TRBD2	TGCAGCGTACTAGCGTATACCTACAATGAGCAGTTCTTC	CSVLAYTYNEQFF
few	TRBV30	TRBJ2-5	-	TGTGCCTGGAGTGTAGTGTCGGCGAGGACCCAGTACTTC	CAWSVVSARTQYF
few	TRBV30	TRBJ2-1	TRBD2	TGTGCCTGGATAGGGACTAGCGGGCCCTACAATGAGCAGTTCTTC	CAWIGTSGPYNEQFF
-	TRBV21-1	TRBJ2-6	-	TGTGCCAGCAGGGGTAGGGGGCCGGGGGCCAACGTCCTGACTTTC	CASRGRGPGANVLTF
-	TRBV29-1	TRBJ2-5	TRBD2	TGCAGCGTTGAATTAGCGGGGGGGACAGCCCCAGGGGAGACCCAGTACTTC	CSVELAGGTAPGETQYF
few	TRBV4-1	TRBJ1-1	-	TGCGCCAGCAGCTTAGGAGCGGGTGGTGGGGGGAACACTGAAGCTTTCTTT	CASSLGAGGGGNTEAFF
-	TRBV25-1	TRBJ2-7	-	TGTGCCAGCAGTGACCACGAGCAGTACTTC	CASSDHEQYF
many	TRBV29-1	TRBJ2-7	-	TGCAGCGCCAGAGGCAGGGGGGACTCCTACGAGCAGTACTTC	CSARGRGDSYEQYF
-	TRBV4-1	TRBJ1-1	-	TGCGCCAGCAGCCTACGGGGGGACCGAATTGAAGCTTTCTTT	CASSLRGDRIEAFF
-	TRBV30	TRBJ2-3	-	TGTGCCTGGAGTGGTGGCACAGATACGCAGTATTTT	CAWSGGTDTQYF
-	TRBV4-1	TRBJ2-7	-	TGCGCCAGCAGCCAAGATCCCGGGGGAATCTACGAGCAGTACTTC	CASSQDPGGIYEQYF
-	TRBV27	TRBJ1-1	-	TGTGCCAGCAGTTTATCACAGGGAAGGGGCACTGAAGCTTTCTTT	CASSLSQGRGTEAFF
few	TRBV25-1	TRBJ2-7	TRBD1	TGTGCCAGCACCGGGACAGGGAACCACGAGCAGTACTTC	CASTGTGNHEQYF
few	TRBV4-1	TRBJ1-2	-	TGCGCCAGCAGCCCTTCCCAATCGGAGTACTATGGCTACACCTTC	CASSPSQSEYYGYTF
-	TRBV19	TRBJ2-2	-	TGTGCCAGTAGCGTCGGGAACCCTGGCTCCGGGGAGCTGTTTTTT	CASSVGNPGSGELFF
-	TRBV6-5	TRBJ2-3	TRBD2	TGTGCCAGCAGTTCGGGACTAAACACAGATACGCAGTATTTT	CASSSGLNTDTQYF
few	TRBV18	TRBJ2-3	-	TGTGCCAGCTCACCGGGCGACTCACTTATGGATACGCAGTATTTT	CASSPGDSLMDTQYF
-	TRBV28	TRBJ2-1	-	TGTGCCAGCAGTTTTCCCGCACACGAGGAGCAGTTCTTC	CASSFPAHEEQFF
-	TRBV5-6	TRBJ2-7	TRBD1	TGTGCCAGCAGCTTGTATCCGGGACAGACCAACTTC	CASSLYPGQTNF
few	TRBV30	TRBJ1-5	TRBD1	TGTGCCTGGAGGACCGACAGGGTGGATCAGCCCCAGCATTTT	CAWRTDRVDQPQHF
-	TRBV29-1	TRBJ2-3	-	TGCAGCGTTGAAGGAACAGGGCGAAGAGGAACAGATACGCAGTATTTT	CSVEGTGRRGTDTQYF
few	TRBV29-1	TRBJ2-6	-	TGCAGCGTTGAAGACCACGGTTGGGCTGGGGCCAACGTCCTGACTTTC	CSVEDHGWAGANVLTF
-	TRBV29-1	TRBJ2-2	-	TGCAGCGTTGAGGCAGGAAACACCGGGGAGCTGTTTTTT	CSVEAGNTGELFF
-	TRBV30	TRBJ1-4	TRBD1	TGTGCCTGGGCTACAGGGGGCACTGAAAAACTGTTTTTT	CAWATGGTEKLFF
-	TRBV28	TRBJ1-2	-	TGTGCCAGCAGTTTAACCAGGGCGAGCTATGGCTACACCTTC	CASSLTRASYGYTF
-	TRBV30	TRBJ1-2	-	TGTGCCTGGAGTGCCGAGAAGGATGGCTACACCTTC	CAWSAEKDGYTF
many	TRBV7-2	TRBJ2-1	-	TGTGCCAGCAGCTTAAGAGGCTCCGGAGTCCATGAGCAGTTCTTC	CASSLRGSGVHEQFF
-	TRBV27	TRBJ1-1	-	TGTGCCAGCAGGGCAGGAATGAACACTGAAGCTTTCTTT	CASRAGMNTEAFF
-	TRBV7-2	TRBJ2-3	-	TGTGCCAGCAGCTTGGCGAGCAGGGACACAGATACGCAGTATTTT	CASSLASRDTDTQYF
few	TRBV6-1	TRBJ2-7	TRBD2	TGTGCCAGCAGTGTGACTAGCGATTACTCCTACGAGCAGTACTTC	CASSVTSDYSYEQYF
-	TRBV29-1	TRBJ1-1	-	TGCAGCGTTGAACTAGGGACTGAAGCTTTCTTT	CSVELGTEAFF
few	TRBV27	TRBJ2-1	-	TGTGCCAGCAGTGTTCGAAGTTTTGATGAGCAGTTCTTC	CASSVRSFDEQFF
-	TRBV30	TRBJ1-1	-	TGTGCCTGGACGGTGAACACTGAAGCTTTCTTT	CAWTVNTEAFF
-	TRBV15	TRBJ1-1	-	TGTGCCACCAGCACGCGGGCAACTGAAGCTTTCTTT	CATSTRATEAFF
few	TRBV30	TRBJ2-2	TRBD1	TGTGCCTGGAACAGGGGGCCAACGAACACCGGGGAGCTGTTTTTT	CAWNRGPTNTGELFF
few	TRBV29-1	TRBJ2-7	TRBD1	TGCAGCGTTGCGACAGGGCCCTACGAGCAGTACTTC	CSVATGPYEQYF
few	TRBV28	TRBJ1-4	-	TGTGCCAGCAGCCCAGATGAAAAACTGTTTTTT	CASSPDEKLFF